Sequencing of this T cell receptor (beta chain) was carried out in a study of T cell responses to AZD1222 COVID-19 vaccine. Overall study findings and caveats: A rise in Spike-specific TCR breadth and depth followed two AZD1222 doses.

Some clones are missing from TCRdb's copy, which holds only in-frame ones; the method was immunoSEQ multiplex PCR. The sample lists about 94,000 clones, about 88% seen once, with about an eighth in the top ten. Trimming took 3 bases from V and 7 from J, leaving 19 bases between them. Germline lookup yields CDR1 MDHEN and CDR2 SYDVKM. This CDR3 region has 16 residues. Concerning this clone: Its antigen remains unknown.

The TCR comes from an adult in good health. The chain carries TRBV28 and TRBJ2-1; a weak D match, TRBD2 (7 bases). The sample consisted of peripheral blood, taken on day 0 of AZD1222 vaccination. The CDR3 loop is CASSFGRGPGENEQFF. Written as DNA, the CDR3 is TGTGCCAGCAGTTTCGGGCGGGGGCCTGGGGAGAATGAGCAGTTCTTC.